This TCR beta chain is drawn from a study of blood T cell repertoires in COVID-19. Study-wide context: Spain, Italy and the United States supplied samples that represented acute and convalescent COVID-19. The cDNA or gDNA used as material had been derived from T cells, B-cell-depleted T cells, or PBMCs.

In the authors' methods: Estimated nucleated cell counts came from reference gene primer amplification. Libraries were prepared by immunoSEQ multiplex PCR; TCRdb keeps only in-frame clonotypes and omits some of them. V and J calls and clone size are copied from that table; D and trimming were computed from the DNA. The sample holds approximately 40,000 clones; 70% to 90% are singletons and the top ten take roughly 4.8%. Germline values: CDR1 ENHRY, CDR2 SYGVKD. With V trimmed by 5 bases and J by 7 bases, 5 bases remained unmatched. The CDR3 runs 13 residues. Enrolment of Seattle patients took place during active infection, and they were followed longitudinally.

The receptor comes from a man aged 60-69 years with COVID-19, enrolled during active disease. The sequenced sample consisted of peripheral blood. The chain is built from TRBV10-3 and TRBJ1-2; TRBD1 matches 9 bases. DNA of the CDR3: TGTGCCATCAGTTTCACAGGGGGCTTTGGCTACACCTTC. Its translation is CAISFTGGFGYTF.